The clone carrying this TCR beta chain was counted many times. The CDR3 has 11 residues. From germline, CDR1 is GTSNPN and CDR2 SVGIG (reference sequence). With 8 bases removed from V and 7 bases from J, the gap between germline ends came to 14 bases. The sample comes from a study of T cells after yellow fever vaccination. As for the study in general: Preparation of fractions with low cell numbers was performed using SMART-Seq v4 Ultra Low Input.

The study made its TCR cDNA through 5'RACE template switching. That step introduced a universal primer site along with UMIs. A single record per CDR3 protein comes from TCRdb applying MiXCR to the 5' RACE reads. Of about 170,000 distinct CDR3 sequences listed, approximately 6.2% are singletons. The sample here was CD4+ T cells sorted from PBMCs, taken on the day of the first yellow fever vaccination. This receptor was obtained from a young man who received the YFV17D yellow fever vaccine. V and J are TRBV30 and TRBJ1-2, with D unclear. The CDR3 sequence: CAGEFTSGYTF. DNA for the CDR3: TGTGCCGGTGAATTCACCTCTGGCTACACCTTC.